This TCR beta chain was recorded in a study of long-term antiretroviral therapy in people with HIV. Trimming pared 4 bases from V and 9 bases from J, leaving 22 bases between. From germline, CDR1 is MGHRA and CDR2 YSYEKL. CDR3 length equals 16 residues. Researchers ran immunoSEQ v3.0 at survey level. Generated by immunoSEQ multiplex PCR, the TCRdb table keeps only in-frame clones and is missing some. The sample holds 30,000 to 40,000 clones, roughly 94% seen once. The TCR was taken from a woman between 45 and 60 years old with HIV. The sequencing here drew on unsorted PBMCs, taken approximately 5 years after starting antiretroviral therapy. The V call is TRBV4-1, the J call TRBJ2-1; weak D call: TRBD2 (5 bases). The DNA for the CDR3 is TGCGCCAGCAGCCGTCAGGACTTGATCGGGTCAGGTGAGCAGTTCTTC. It codes for CASSRQDLIGSGEQFF.